Listed below are T cell receptor beta chains from one sample, sequenced in a study of blood T cell repertoires in COVID-19. Profiled with immunoSEQ multiplex PCR; TCRdb holds only in-frame clones, not every one. The sample contains almost 250,000 clones, about 89% of which appear only once. Sequencing was performed on PBMCs or T cells enriched from blood (not recorded which). The receptors here all came from a woman aged 25 to 39 who had recovered from COVID-19. Both conserved end residues are part of each CDR3. D genes are given only for firm matches. Clone size appears in some rows only: once, few, many, or a class for an expanded clone.

length	J	size	V	D	DNA	CDR3
14	TRBJ1-1	-	TRBV7-9	-	TGTGCCAGCAGCTTAATTGTTCGGGTAACCGAAGCTTTCTTT	CASSLIVRVTEAFF
14	TRBJ2-4	-	TRBV9	TRBD1	TGTGCCAGCAGCGAGTGGGACAGAGAAAACATTCAGTACTTC	CASSEWDRENIQYF
12	TRBJ1-1	-	TRBV3-1/TRBV3-2	-	TGTGCCAGCAGCCAAGGAGAGGTGAGAGCTTTCTTT	CASSQGEVRAFF
13	TRBJ2-7	-	TRBV14	-	TGTGCCAGCAGCCCCAGGGTATCAGGCGAGCAGTACTTC	CASSPRVSGEQYF
14	TRBJ1-1	-	TRBV5-4	-	TGTGCCAGCAGCTTCGGATGGGGGGGCACTGAAGCTTTCTTT	CASSFGWGGTEAFF
15	TRBJ1-1	-	TRBV19	-	TGTGCCAGTAGTATAGATGCGGCCCTGAACACTGAAGCTTTCTTT	CASSIDAALNTEAFF
15	TRBJ1-1	-	TRBV10-3	TRBD1	TGTGCCATCAGTGACCCAGACAGGGTGTACACTGAAGCTTTCTTT	CAISDPDRVYTEAFF
15	TRBJ1-2	once	TRBV6-5	TRBD1	TGTGCCAGCAGTCAGATGTGGGGACAGGATAATGGCTACACCTTC	CASSQMWGQDNGYTF
16	TRBJ2-1	-	TRBV7-2	TRBD2	TGTGCCAGCAGCTTATTGCCTAGCGGTAACTACAATGAGCAGTTCTTC	CASSLLPSGNYNEQFF
13	TRBJ1-1	-	TRBV6-5	-	TGTGCCAGCAGGCCGCCCGACCCGGGTGGAGCTTTCTTT	CASRPPDPGGAFF
13	TRBJ1-1	few	TRBV6-5	TRBD1	TGTGCCAGCAGCCGGACAGGGAACACTGAAGCTTTCTTT	CASSRTGNTEAFF
13	TRBJ1-2	-	TRBV5-1	TRBD1	TGCGCCAGCAGCCCGGGACAGCCATATGGCTACACCTTC	CASSPGQPYGYTF
14	TRBJ1-1	-	TRBV30	-	TGTGCCTGGACCCAGGGAGGGGCGGGCACTGAAGCTTTCTTT	CAWTQGGAGTEAFF
15	TRBJ1-6	-	TRBV6-6	-	TGTGCCAGCAGTGGGGGGGGGACCCATAATTCACCCCTCCACTTT	CASSGGGTHNSPLHF
14	TRBJ1-5	once	TRBV19	-	TGTGCCAGTAGTAATCTTTATAGCAATCAGCCCCAGCATTTT	CASSNLYSNQPQHF
17	TRBJ1-3	-	TRBV7-9	-	TGTGCCAGCGACCTCGCCAACGGGTTACCCTCTGGAAACACCATATATTTT	CASDLANGLPSGNTIYF
14	TRBJ2-7	-	TRBV5-1	TRBD2	TGCGCCAGGATCGCTAGCGGGAGCCACTACGAGCAGTACTTC	CARIASGSHYEQYF
14	TRBJ2-7	-	TRBV28	TRBD2	TGTGCCGCCGAGAGGCGGGAGGTTTCCGGCGAGCAGTACTTC	CAAERREVSGEQYF
18	TRBJ2-7	-	TRBV28	TRBD2	TGTGCCAGCAGTACCCTAATCCAGGGGAGCGGGAGACTCAACGAGCAGTACTTC	CASSTLIQGSGRLNEQYF
15	TRBJ2-6	-	TRBV4-1	-	TGCGCCAGCAGCCAAGATCCGGGGTCGCAGACTGGGGTGACTTTC	CASSQDPGSQTGVTF
11	TRBJ2-1	-	TRBV12-3/TRBV12-4	-	TGTGCCAGCTCCTCCGCGTACGAGCAGTTCTTC	CASSSAYEQFF
18	TRBJ2-2	few	TRBV10-1	TRBD2	TGCGCCAGCAGTCCCGGGAGGTGGGAGGGCCTTATTGTCGGGGAGCTGTTTTTT	CASSPGRWEGLIVGELFF
16	TRBJ2-2	-	TRBV3-1/TRBV3-2	-	TGTGCCAGCAGCCCCCTTCGCGGGATGAACACCGGGGAGCTGTTTTTT	CASSPLRGMNTGELFF
13	TRBJ1-2	once	TRBV5-1	TRBD1	TGCGCCAGCAGCTTGACAGGGGATTCTGGCTACACCTTC	CASSLTGDSGYTF
14	TRBJ2-7	-	TRBV28	TRBD2	TGTGCCAGCACATCGGCTAGCGGAAACTACGAGCAGTACTTC	CASTSASGNYEQYF
14	TRBJ2-3	-	TRBV18	-	TGTGCCAGCTCACCCTACCGAAGCACAGATACGCAGTATTTT	CASSPYRSTDTQYF
16	TRBJ2-1	-	TRBV28	TRBD2	TGTGCCAGCAGTTTCTCGGCTAGCGGGACCTACAATGAGCAGTTCTTC	CASSFSASGTYNEQFF
18	TRBJ2-2	-	TRBV4-2	TRBD1	TGTGCCAGCAGCCAAGATCTCAGTGGGACAGTGTTATCCGGGGAGCTGTTTTTT	CASSQDLSGTVLSGELFF
15	TRBJ2-7	-	TRBV5-4	-	TGTGCCAGCAGCCAGCTCCAGGGTGGCTTAGACGAGCAGTACTTC	CASSQLQGGLDEQYF
16	TRBJ2-1	once	TRBV28	TRBD2	TGTGCCAGCCGTAGCCAGCCGGGGACTAGGCACAATGAGCAGTTCTTC	CASRSQPGTRHNEQFF
15	TRBJ2-2	few	TRBV27	-	TGTGCCAGCAGTATAGGGACAACGAACACCGGGGAGCTGTTTTTT	CASSIGTTNTGELFF
14	TRBJ1-2	-	TRBV28	TRBD1	TGTGCCAGCAGTCCGACAGGGGTAGGCTATGGCTACACCTTC	CASSPTGVGYGYTF
13	TRBJ2-7	-	TRBV19	-	TGTGCCAGTAGCCTAGCGACAGTGGACGAGCAGTACTTC	CASSLATVDEQYF
16	TRBJ2-2	-	TRBV9	TRBD1	TGTGCCAGCAGCATGGGACAGGGTGTTAGTACCGGGGAGCTGTTTTTT	CASSMGQGVSTGELFF
14	TRBJ1-2	-	TRBV28	TRBD1	TGTGCCAGCAGATACGAACAGGGGAACTATGGCTACACCTTC	CASRYEQGNYGYTF
11	TRBJ1-1	-	TRBV6-5	-	TGTGCCAGCACCATGAACACTGAAGCTTTCTTT	CASTMNTEAFF
14	TRBJ1-6	-	TRBV28	-	TGTGCCAGCACCGTCTTAACCTATAATTCACCCCTCCACTTT	CASTVLTYNSPLHF
17	TRBJ2-2	-	TRBV6-6	-	TGTGCCAGCAGTCAGGGGCTCTCCGAACCCGACACCGGGGAGCTGTTTTTT	CASSQGLSEPDTGELFF
15	TRBJ2-5	few	TRBV5-1	TRBD2	TGCGCCAGCAGCTCGCAGACTAGCGGGGTTGAGACCCAGTACTTC	CASSSQTSGVETQYF
17	TRBJ1-1	-	TRBV5-1	TRBD1	TGCGCCAGCACCAAACAGGGGGCGGGCGTCATGAACACTGAAGCTTTCTTT	CASTKQGAGVMNTEAFF
13	TRBJ2-7	-	TRBV11-3	-	TGTGCCAGCAGCGCCCGCAGAGGGTACGAGCAGTACTTC	CASSARRGYEQYF
13	TRBJ1-5	-	TRBV3-1/TRBV3-2	-	TGTGCCAGCAGCCAAGTTCTATTTGGGCCCCAGCATTTT	CASSQVLFGPQHF
18	TRBJ2-3	-	TRBV28	-	TGTGCCAGCAGCCCACTAGACACCTCCCCGTCTAGCACAGATACGCAGTATTTT	CASSPLDTSPSSTDTQYF
14	TRBJ2-3	-	TRBV3-1/TRBV3-2	TRBD2	TGTGCCAGCAGCCCCGGGACTAGCCCAGATACGCAGTATTTT	CASSPGTSPDTQYF
15	TRBJ1-4	-	TRBV9	-	TGTGCCAGCAGCCCCAGGCACTCAACTAATGAAAAACTGTTTTTT	CASSPRHSTNEKLFF
15	TRBJ1-3	-	TRBV9	TRBD1	TGTGCCAGCAGCGCCCGACAGGGTGGACGGAACACCATATATTTT	CASSARQGGRNTIYF
15	TRBJ2-5	-	TRBV9	-	TGTGCCAGCAGCGTAGCTCGGGGAGTTACGGAGACCCAGTACTTC	CASSVARGVTETQYF
13	TRBJ1-2	-	TRBV12-3/TRBV12-4	-	TGTGCCAGCAGTTTAGGCCGGGGATATGGCTACACCTTC	CASSLGRGYGYTF
17	TRBJ2-2	-	TRBV11-2	-	-	CASSFGAGTEITGELFF
18	TRBJ2-2	-	TRBV9	TRBD1	TGTGCCAGCAGCGTATCGGGACAGTTAGATTCGAACACCGGGGAGCTGTTTTTT	CASSVSGQLDSNTGELFF
15	TRBJ1-2	-	TRBV30	-	TGTGCCTGGAGTGACCCGTTCGGGGGGAACTATGGCTACACCTTC	CAWSDPFGGNYGYTF
10	TRBJ2-7	-	TRBV19	-	TGTGCCGCCGGGGGTGGAGAGCAGTACTTC	CAAGGGEQYF
15	TRBJ2-7	-	TRBV25-1	TRBD1	TGTGCCAGCAGTGACTCCGGGACAGGGTGGGACGAGCAGTACTTC	CASSDSGTGWDEQYF
18	TRBJ1-5	-	TRBV7-3	TRBD1	TGTGCCAGCAGCCATACAGACTTCACAGGGGACAGCAATCAGCCCCAGCATTTT	CASSHTDFTGDSNQPQHF
14	TRBJ2-3	-	TRBV30	-	TGTGCCTGGAACTCAGGGGTAGGCGTAGATACGCAGTATTTT	CAWNSGVGVDTQYF
15	TRBJ1-1	-	TRBV7-2	TRBD1	TGTGCCAGCAGCTCCATGACAGGGGGCCACCATGAAGCTTTCTTT	CASSSMTGGHHEAFF
10	TRBJ2-7	-	TRBV20-1	-	TGCAGTGCTATCCTTTACGAGCAGTACTTC	CSAILYEQYF